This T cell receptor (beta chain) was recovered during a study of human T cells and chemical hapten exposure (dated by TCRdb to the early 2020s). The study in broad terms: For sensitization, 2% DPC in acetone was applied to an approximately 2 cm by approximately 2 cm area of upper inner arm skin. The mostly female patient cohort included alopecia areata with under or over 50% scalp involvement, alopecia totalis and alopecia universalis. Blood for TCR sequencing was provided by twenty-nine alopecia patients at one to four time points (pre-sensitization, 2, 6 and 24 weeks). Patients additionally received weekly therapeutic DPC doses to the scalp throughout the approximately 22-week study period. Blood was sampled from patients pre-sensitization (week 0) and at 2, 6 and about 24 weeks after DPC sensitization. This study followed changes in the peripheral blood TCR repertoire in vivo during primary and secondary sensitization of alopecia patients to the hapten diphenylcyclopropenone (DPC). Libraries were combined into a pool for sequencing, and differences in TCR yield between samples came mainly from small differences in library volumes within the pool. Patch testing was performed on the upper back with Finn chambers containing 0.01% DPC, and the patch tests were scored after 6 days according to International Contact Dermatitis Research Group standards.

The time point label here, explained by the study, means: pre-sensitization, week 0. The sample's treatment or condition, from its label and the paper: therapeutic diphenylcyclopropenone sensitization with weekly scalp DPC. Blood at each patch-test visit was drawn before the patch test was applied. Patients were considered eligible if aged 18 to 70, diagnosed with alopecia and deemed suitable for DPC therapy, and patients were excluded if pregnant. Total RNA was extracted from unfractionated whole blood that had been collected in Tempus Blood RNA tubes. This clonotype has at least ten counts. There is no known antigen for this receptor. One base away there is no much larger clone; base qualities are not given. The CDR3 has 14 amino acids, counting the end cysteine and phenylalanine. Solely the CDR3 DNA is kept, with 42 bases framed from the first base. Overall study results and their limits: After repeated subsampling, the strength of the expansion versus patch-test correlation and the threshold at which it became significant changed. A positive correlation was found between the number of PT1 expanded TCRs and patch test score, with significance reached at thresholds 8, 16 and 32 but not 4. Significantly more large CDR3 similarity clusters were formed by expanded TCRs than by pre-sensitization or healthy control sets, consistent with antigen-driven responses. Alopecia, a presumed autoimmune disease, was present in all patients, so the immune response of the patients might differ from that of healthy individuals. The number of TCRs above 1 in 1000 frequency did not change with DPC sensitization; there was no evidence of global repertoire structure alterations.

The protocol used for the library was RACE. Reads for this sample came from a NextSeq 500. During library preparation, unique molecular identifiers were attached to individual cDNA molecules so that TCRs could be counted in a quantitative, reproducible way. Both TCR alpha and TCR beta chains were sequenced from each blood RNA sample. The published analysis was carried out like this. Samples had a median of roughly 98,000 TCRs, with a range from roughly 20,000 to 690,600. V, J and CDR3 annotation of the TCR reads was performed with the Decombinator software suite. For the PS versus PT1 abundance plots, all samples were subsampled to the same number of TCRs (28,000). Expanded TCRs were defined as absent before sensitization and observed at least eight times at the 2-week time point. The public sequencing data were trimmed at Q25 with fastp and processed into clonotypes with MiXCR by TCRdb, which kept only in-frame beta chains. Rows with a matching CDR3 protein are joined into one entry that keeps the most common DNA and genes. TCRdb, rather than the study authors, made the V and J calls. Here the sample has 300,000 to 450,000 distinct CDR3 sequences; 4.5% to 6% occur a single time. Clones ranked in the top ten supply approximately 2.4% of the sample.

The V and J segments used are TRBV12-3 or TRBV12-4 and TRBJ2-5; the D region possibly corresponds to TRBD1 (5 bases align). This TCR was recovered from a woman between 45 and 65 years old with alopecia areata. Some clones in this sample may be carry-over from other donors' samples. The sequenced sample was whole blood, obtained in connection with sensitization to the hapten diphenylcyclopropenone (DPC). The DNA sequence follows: TGTGCTACGAAAGGGTCCAGGGACCAAGAGACCCAGTACTTC. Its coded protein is CATKGSRDQETQYF.